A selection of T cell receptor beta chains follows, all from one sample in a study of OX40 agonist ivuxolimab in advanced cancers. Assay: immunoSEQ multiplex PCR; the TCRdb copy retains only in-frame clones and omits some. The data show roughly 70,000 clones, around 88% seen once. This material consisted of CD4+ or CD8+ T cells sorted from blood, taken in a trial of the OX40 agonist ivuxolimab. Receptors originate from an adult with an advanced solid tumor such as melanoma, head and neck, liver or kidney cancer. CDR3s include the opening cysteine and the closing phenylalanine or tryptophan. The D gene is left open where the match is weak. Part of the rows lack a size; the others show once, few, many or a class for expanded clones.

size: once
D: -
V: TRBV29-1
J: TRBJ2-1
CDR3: CSLRKAGPPNEQFF
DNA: TGCAGCCTCCGTAAAGCCGGTCCCCCCAATGAGCAGTTCTTC

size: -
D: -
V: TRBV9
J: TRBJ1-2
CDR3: CASSPNRANYGYTF
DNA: TGTGCCAGCAGCCCCAACCGGGCCAACTATGGCTACACCTTC

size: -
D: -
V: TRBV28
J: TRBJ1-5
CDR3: CASNSRPQHF
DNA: TGTGCCAGCAACTCGCGGCCCCAGCATTTT

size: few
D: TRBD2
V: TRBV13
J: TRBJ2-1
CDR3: CASSFTSGHNEQFF
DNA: TGTGCCAGCAGCTTCACTAGCGGGCACAATGAGCAGTTCTTC

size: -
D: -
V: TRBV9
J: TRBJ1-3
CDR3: CASSESPGRYSGNTIYF
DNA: TGTGCCAGCAGCGAATCCCCGGGACGGTACTCTGGAAACACCATATATTTT

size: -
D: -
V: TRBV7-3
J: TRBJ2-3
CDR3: CASSSQGDTQYF
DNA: TGTGCCAGCAGCTCCCAAGGAGATACGCAGTATTTT

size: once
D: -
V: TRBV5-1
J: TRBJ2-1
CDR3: CASSFASGVNNEQFF
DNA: TGCGCCAGCAGCTTTGCGTCGGGGGTAAACAATGAGCAGTTCTTC

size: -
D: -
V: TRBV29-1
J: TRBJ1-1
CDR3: CSVLEVDTEAFF
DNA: TGCAGCGTTTTGGAGGTAGACACTGAAGCTTTCTTT

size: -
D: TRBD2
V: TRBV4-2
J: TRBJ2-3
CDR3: CASSPASGGTTDTQYF
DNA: TGTGCCAGCAGCCCGGCTAGCGGGGGGACCACAGATACGCAGTATTTT

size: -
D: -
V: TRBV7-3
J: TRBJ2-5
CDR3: CASSPSRVVETQYF
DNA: TGTGCCAGCAGCCCCTCCCGAGTCGTGGAGACCCAGTACTTC

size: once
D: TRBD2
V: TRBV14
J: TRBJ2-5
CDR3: CASSPLLAGVQETQYF
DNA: TGTGCCAGCAGCCCCTTACTAGCGGGAGTACAGGAGACCCAGTACTTC

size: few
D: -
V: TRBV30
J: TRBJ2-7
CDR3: CAWTPRGLTYEQYF
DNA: TGTGCCTGGACTCCCCGAGGGCTTACCTACGAGCAGTACTTC

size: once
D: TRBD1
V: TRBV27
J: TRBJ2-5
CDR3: CASRRGPWVGQETQYF
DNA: TGTGCCAGCAGGAGGGGGCCGTGGGTTGGACAAGAGACCCAGTACTTC

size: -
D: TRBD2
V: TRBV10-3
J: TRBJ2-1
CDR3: CAISGTSGGRNEQFF
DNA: TGTGCCATCAGTGGGACTAGCGGGGGACGCAATGAGCAGTTCTTC

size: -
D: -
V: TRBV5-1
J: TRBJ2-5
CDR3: CASSLVPASRETQYF
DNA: TGCGCCAGCAGCTTGGTACCCGCTAGCAGGGAGACCCAGTACTTC

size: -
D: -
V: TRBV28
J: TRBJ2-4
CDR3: CASSTISAAQNIQYF
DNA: TGTGCCAGCAGTACCATCAGCGCGGCCCAAAACATTCAGTACTTC

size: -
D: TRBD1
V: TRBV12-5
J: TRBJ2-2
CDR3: CASGLGTGADTGELFF
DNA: TGTGCTAGTGGTTTGGGAACAGGGGCGGACACCGGGGAGCTGTTTTTT

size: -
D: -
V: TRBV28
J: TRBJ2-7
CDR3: CASSPDYEQYF
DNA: TGTGCCAGCAGTCCAGACTACGAGCAGTACTTC

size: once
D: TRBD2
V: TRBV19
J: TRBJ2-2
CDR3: CASSIPLAGGDTGELFF
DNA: TGTGCCAGTAGTATTCCACTAGCGGGAGGCGACACCGGGGAGCTGTTTTTT

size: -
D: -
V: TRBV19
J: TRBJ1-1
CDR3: CASSSGIGAFF
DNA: TGTGCCAGTAGTAGCGGTATTGGAGCTTTCTTT

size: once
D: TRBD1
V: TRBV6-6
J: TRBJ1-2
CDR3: CASSYSDRGGGYTF
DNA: TGTGCCAGCAGTTATTCGGACAGGGGAGGCGGCTACACCTTC

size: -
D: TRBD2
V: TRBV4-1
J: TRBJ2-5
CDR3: CASSQASGGQETQYF
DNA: TGCGCCAGCAGCCAGGCTAGCGGGGGCCAAGAGACCCAGTACTTC

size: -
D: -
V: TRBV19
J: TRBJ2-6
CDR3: CASRGERSPGANVLTF
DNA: TGTGCCAGTAGAGGGGAGCGGAGCCCTGGGGCCAACGTCCTGACTTTC

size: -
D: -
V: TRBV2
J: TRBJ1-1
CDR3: CASSQDRNTEAFF
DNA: TGTGCCAGCAGTCAGGACAGGAACACTGAAGCTTTCTTT

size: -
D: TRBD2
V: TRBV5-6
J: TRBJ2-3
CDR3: CASSLGSGRTDTQYF
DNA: TGTGCCAGCAGCTTGGGTAGCGGGAGGACAGATACGCAGTATTTT

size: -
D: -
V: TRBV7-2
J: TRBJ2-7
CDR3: CASSPRLRDPYEQYF
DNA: TGTGCCAGCAGCCCCCGACTCAGGGATCCCTACGAGCAGTACTTC

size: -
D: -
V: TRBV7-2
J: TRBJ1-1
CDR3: CASSRQGNTEAFF
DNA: TGTGCCAGCAGCCGTCAGGGGAACACTGAAGCTTTCTTT

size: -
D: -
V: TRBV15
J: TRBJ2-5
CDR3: CATSRDQGETQYF
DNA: TGTGCCACCAGCAGAGATCAGGGGGAGACCCAGTACTTC

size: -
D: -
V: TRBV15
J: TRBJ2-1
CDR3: CATSSNTGITLTGQFF
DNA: TGTGCCACCAGCAGCAATACCGGGATTACATTAACCGGGCAGTTCTTC